The 18 T cell receptor beta chains listed next were all sequenced from one sample in a study of T cell repertoires in cytomegalovirus infection. One entry per CDR3 protein, called by TCRdb with MiXCR from the reads. The profile shows fewer than 400,000 distinct CDR3 sequences, roughly 20% of them singletons. Sequencing input: PBMCs. The source of these receptors is a human donor in good health (CMV status not recorded). Some clones in this sample may be carry-over from other donors' samples.

There are many counts of this clonotype. The chain joins TRBV7-2 to TRBJ1-5; D is possibly TRBD1 (5 bases). Trimming removed 5 bases from V and 8 bases from J, with 19 bases in between. The CDR3 loop spans 15 amino acids. CDR1 and CDR2 (germline): SGHTA, FQGNSA. CDR3 in DNA: TGTGCCAGCAGCCCAGGAGGGGACCAGTCTAAGCCCCAGCATTTT. Encoded protein: CASSPGGDQSKPQHF.

This chain connects TRBV5-4 to TRBJ1-2, with 7 bases lining up with TRBD1. Germline V gene lookup returns CDR1 SGHNT and CDR2 YYREEE (reference sequence). The V gene end was trimmed by 4 bases and the J gene end by 8 bases; junction bases not matched to a gene: 8. The length of the CDR3 is 13 residues. The CDR3 loop reads CASSTQGVRGYTF. The CDR3 DNA sequence: TGTGCCAGCAGCACCCAGGGGGTTAGAGGCTACACCTTC.

The chain is built from TRBV5-4 and TRBJ2-1; TRBD2 matches at 10 bases. The CDR3 totals 16 residues. J gave up 5 bases and V 3 bases, and 8 bases lay outside the gene matches. CDR1 and CDR2 from the germline V gene are SGHNT and YYREEE (reference sequence). The CDR3 spells CASSSKAGGVDNEQFF. As DNA, the CDR3 is TGTGCCAGCAGCTCAAAAGCGGGAGGGGTCGACAATGAGCAGTTCTTC. Combining the CDR3 with reference TRBV5-4 and TRBJ2-1 gives the whole variable domain ETGVTQSPTHLIKTRGQQVTLRCSSQSGHNTVSWYQQALGQGPQFIFQYYREEENGRGNFPPRFSGLQFPNYSSELNVNALELDDSALYLCASSSKAGGVDNEQFFGPGTRLTVL.

Many counts were recorded for this clonotype. The chain couples TRBV7-2 to TRBJ2-3; no definite D call. CDR1 and CDR2 from the germline V gene are SGHTA and FQGNSA. Trimming pared 4 bases from V and 4 bases from J, leaving 9 bases between. This CDR3 spans 13 amino acids. CDR3 sequence: CASSSLGPDTQYF. The CDR3 DNA reads TGTGCCAGCAGCTCCCTCGGGCCAGATACGCAGTATTTT.

This clonotype occurred many times. V is TRBV12-3 or TRBV12-4 and J is TRBJ2-2, with unresolved D. The CDR3 loop spans 12 amino acids. Between the trimmed V and J ends, which lost 2 bases and 7 bases, there was a span of 5 bases. The CDR3 loop is CASSLSYGELFF. CDR3 DNA sequence: TGTGCCAGCAGTTTATCCTACGGGGAGCTGTTTTTT.

J is TRBJ1-4 and V is TRBV12-3 or TRBV12-4, with 7 bases lining up with TRBD1. The CDR3 runs to 16 residues. V trimming: 6 bases; J trimming: 8 bases; junction bases outside the gene matches: 15. CDR3 bases: TGTGCCAGCAGCCCAGCGACAGGGAGGCAGGGAGAAAAACTGTTTTTT. Translation: CASSPATGRQGEKLFF.

This clonotype was detected only a few times. The chain links TRBV5-1 to TRBJ2-3; a possible D gene is TRBD2 (6 bases). The CDR3 contains 14 residues. The germline V gene encodes CDR1 SGHRS and CDR2 YFSETQ. V lost 4 bases and J 2 bases, leaving 11 bases between the germline ends. CDR3 in DNA: TGCGCCAGCAGCGGGAGGACTATCACAGATACGCAGTATTTT. This sequence encodes CASSGRTITDTQYF.

This clonotype was observed a handful of times. The V call is TRBV28, the J call TRBJ2-1, with 7 bases matching TRBD1. The CDR3 is made up of 11 amino acids. The germline V gene has CDR1 MDHEN and CDR2 SYDVKM. With 5 bases clipped from V and 14 bases from J, the junction kept 6 bases outside the gene matches. The CDR3 coding sequence is TGTGCCAGCAGTCATGAACAGGGGAAGTTCTTC. It codes for CASSHEQGKFF.

The rearrangement uses TRBV11-2 and TRBJ2-2; 9 bases agree with TRBD2. After removal of 10 bases from V and 3 bases from J, the junction contained 9 bases not matched to a gene. Germline assignment: CDR1 SGHAT and CDR2 FQNNGV. The CDR3 length is 15 residues. The CDR3 sequence is CATQAVAGDTGELFF. The CDR3 DNA is TGTGCCACCCAAGCGGTAGCGGGAGACACCGGGGAGCTGTTTTTT.

Only one count was recorded for this clonotype. The conserved final phenylalanine or tryptophan is absent from the CDR3, which likely points to a read error. As DNA, the CDR3 is TGTGCCAGCAGTTCCAACAGGGTAGGGTCTGGGGCCAACGTCCTGACTCTC. The encoded protein is CASSSNRVGSGANVLTL. The rearrangement links TRBV6-4 to TRBJ2-6, with D perhaps matching TRBD1 (6 bases). Trimming took off 5 bases at V and 1 base at J, with 15 bases between the two ends. Germline-derived CDR1 and CDR2 are MRHNA and SNTAGT. This CDR3 region has 17 residues.

The chain combines TRBV29-1 with TRBJ2-1; TRBD2 is a possible D gene (6 bases). V lost 4 bases to trimming and J lost 10 bases, with 8 bases between them. Germline V lookup: CDR1 SQVTM, CDR2 ANQGSEA. The CDR3 extends over 10 amino acids. The CDR3 coding sequence is TGCAGCGTTGGCGGGATCGAGCAGTTCTTC. Amino acids: CSVGGIEQFF.

The rearrangement uses TRBV7-9 and TRBJ2-5, with no clear D. The CDR3 is 16 residues long. Germline V gene lookup returns CDR1 SEHNR and CDR2 FQNEAQ (reference sequence). The V and J ends lost 2 bases and 3 bases respectively, with 16 bases between them. The CDR3 reads CASSLSQIARKETQYF. The CDR3 DNA reads TGTGCCAGCAGCTTAAGCCAGATTGCCAGAAAAGAGACCCAGTACTTC.

This clonotype was detected only a few times. The rearrangement links TRBV6-1 to TRBJ1-2; D remains unclear. The CDR3 totals 13 residues. Germline V CDR1 and CDR2: MNHNS, SASEGT. V was trimmed by 7 bases and J by 1 base, leaving 10 bases between them. The CDR3 DNA follows: TGTGCCAGCAACAACGAGGATAACTATGGCTACACCTTC. Translating it yields CASNNEDNYGYTF.

The CDR3 DNA follows: TGTGCCAGCAGCTTAGTGTCTACAGGGTCGAGCCAGCCCCAGCATTTT. As protein: CASSLVSTGSSQPQHF. The V call is TRBV7-2, the J call TRBJ1-5; TRBD1 is a possible D gene (6 bases). The V gene lost 1 base and the J gene lost 7 bases, with 17 bases spanning the gap. The CDR3 length is 16 residues. CDR1 and CDR2 (germline): SGHTA, FQGNSA. Full variable domain (rest looked up from reference TRBV7-2 and TRBJ1-5): GAGVSQSPSNKVTEKGKDVELRCDPISGHTALYWYRQSLGQGLEFLIYFQGNSAPDKSGLPSDRFSAERTGGSVSTLTIQRTQQEDSAVYLCASSLVSTGSSQPQHFGDGTRLSIL.

This clonotype was detected ten times or more. The CDR3 region has the DNA TGTGCCAGCAGCTTAGCGCTAGTTGGGGAGACCCAGTACTTC. It translates to CASSLALVGETQYF. The rearrangement links TRBV7-2 to TRBJ2-5; D uncertain. This CDR3 is 14 amino acids long. V was cut by 0 bases and J by 5 bases, with 10 bases left in between. In germline, CDR1 is SGHTA, CDR2 FQGNSA.

This clonotype is medium-sized by share. The rearrangement links TRBV7-2 to TRBJ2-3; tentative D call: TRBD2 (5 bases). Germline V gene lookup returns CDR1 SGHTA and CDR2 FQGNSA. The CDR3 consists of 14 residues. Trimming pared 3 bases from V and 3 bases from J, leaving 10 bases between. For the CDR3, the DNA is TGTGCCAGCAGCTTTGGACTTTTAACAGATACGCAGTATTTT. Translated, it gives CASSFGLLTDTQYF.

This clonotype has a handful of counts. This chain uses TRBV5-5 with TRBJ1-2, with 8 bases that match TRBD1. Trimming at V came to 3 bases and at J to 8 bases, leaving 12 bases not matched to a gene. This CDR3 is built from 15 residues. Germline values: CDR1 SGHKS, CDR2 YYEKEE (reference sequence). Written as DNA, the CDR3 is TGTGCCAGCAGCTCTCAGGGGGCCCCCTTGGAAGGCTACACCTTC. Amino acids: CASSSQGAPLEGYTF. Filled out from reference TRBV5-5 and TRBJ1-2, the complete variable domain reads DAGVTQSPTHLIKTRGQQVTLRCSPISGHKSVSWYQQVLGQGPQFIFQYYEKEERGRGNFPDRFSARQFPNYSSELNVNALLLGDSALYLCASSSQGAPLEGYTFGSGTRLTVV.

This clonotype came up many times. The chain joins TRBV11-2 to TRBJ1-1; D remains unclear. Germline values: CDR1 SGHAT, CDR2 FQNNGV. Trimming took off 2 bases at V and 3 bases at J, with 25 bases between the two ends. The CDR3 has 19 residues. The CDR3 DNA reads as TGTGCCAGCAGCTTATTATCCCTTTTGAATCCGGGGAGGGACACTGAAGCTTTCTTT. This gives the protein CASSLLSLLNPGRDTEAFF. The full variable domain, completed using reference TRBV11-2 and TRBJ1-1, is EAGVAQSPRYKIIEKRQSVAFWCNPISGHATLYWYQQILGQGPKLLIQFQNNGVVDDSQLPKDRFSAERLKGVDSTLKIQPAKLEDSAVYLCASSLLSLLNPGRDTEAFFGQGTRLTVV.